This T cell receptor (beta chain) was retrieved from a study of T cells in Graves' hyperthyroidism and ophthalmopathy. V was pared by 6 bases and J by 0 bases, with 7 bases of the junction left unmatched. There are 17 residues in the CDR3. Germline values: CDR1 DFQATT, CDR2 SNEGSKA (reference sequence). Amplified TCR beta CDR3 regions came from RNA transcripts. Using the HTBI primer set, a first-round RT-PCR was run on the TCR CDR3. TCRdb passed the multiplex PCR reads through MiXCR, listing each CDR3 protein once. The table records around 380,000 distinct CDR3 sequences, less than 15% of them present only once.

Sequencing input: blood. The sequence came from a man younger than 40 with Graves' hyperthyroidism that later progressed to Graves' ophthalmopathy. V usage is TRBV20-1 and J usage is TRBJ2-2; 13 bases agree with TRBD2. The CDR3 DNA reads TGCAGTGCGCGACTAGCGGGGGGCCACTCGAACACCGGGGAGCTGTTTTTT. This codes for CSARLAGGHSNTGELFF.